Given below is one T cell receptor (beta chain) in context. Its antigen is undetermined. After less than 11 days in culture, the CD4+ T cells were isolated. All participants had two doses of either the BNT162b2 or mRNA-1273 vaccine. Nobody among the vaccine recipients had prior SARS-CoV-2 infection (nucleocapsid antibodies were negative). The sample is drawn from a study of vaccination effects on CD4 cells after COVID-19. Study-level points and caveats: The study had few convalescent patients and no early post-infection timepoints.

Libraries were prepared by immunoSEQ multiplex PCR; TCRdb keeps only in-frame clonotypes and omits some of them. The repertoire holds about 39,000 clones, with around 66% as singletons. Specimen: CD4+ T cells from PBMCs cultured without peptide, collected after COVID-19 vaccination. The clonotype comes from a human donor who received a COVID-19 vaccine.

Here the CDR3 DNA reads TGTGCCAGTAGTTACGGACAGTTGAACACCGGGGAGCTGTTTTTT. Translated, it gives CASSYGQLNTGELFF. V is TRBV19 and J is TRBJ2-2, with a tentative D call TRBD1 (6 bases). The CDR3 contains 15 residues. The V end lost 5 bases, the J end lost 1 base, and 11 bases lay between the germline ends. The germline V gene has CDR1 LNHDA and CDR2 SQIVND (reference sequence).